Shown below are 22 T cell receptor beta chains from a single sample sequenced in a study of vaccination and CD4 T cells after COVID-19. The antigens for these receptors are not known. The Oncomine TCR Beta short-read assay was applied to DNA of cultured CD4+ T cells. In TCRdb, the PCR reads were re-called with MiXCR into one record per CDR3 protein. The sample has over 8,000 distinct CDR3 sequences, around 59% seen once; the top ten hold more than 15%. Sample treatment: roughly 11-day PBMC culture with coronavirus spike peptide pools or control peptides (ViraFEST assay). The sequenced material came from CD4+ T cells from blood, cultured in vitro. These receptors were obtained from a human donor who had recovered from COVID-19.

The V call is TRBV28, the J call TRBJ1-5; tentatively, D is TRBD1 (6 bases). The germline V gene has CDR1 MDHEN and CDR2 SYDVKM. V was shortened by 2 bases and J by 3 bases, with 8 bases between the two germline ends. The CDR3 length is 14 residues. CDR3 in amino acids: CASSLGQTNQPQHF. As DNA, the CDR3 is TGTGCCAGCAGTTTAGGACAGACCAATCAGCCCCAGCATTTT.

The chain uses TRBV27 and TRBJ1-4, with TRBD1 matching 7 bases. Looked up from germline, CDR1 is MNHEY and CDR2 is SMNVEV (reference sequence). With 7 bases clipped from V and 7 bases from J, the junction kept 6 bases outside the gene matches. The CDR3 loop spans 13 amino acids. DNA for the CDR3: TGTGCCAGCAAGGGGCAGGGGGGTGAAAAACTGTTTTTT. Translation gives CASKGQGGEKLFF. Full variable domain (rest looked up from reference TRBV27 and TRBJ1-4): EAQVTQNPRYLITVTGKKLTVTCSQNMNHEYMSWYRQDPGLGLRQIYYSMNVEVTDKGDVPEGYKVSRKEKRNFPLILESPSPNQTSLYFCASKGQGGEKLFFGSGTQLSVL.

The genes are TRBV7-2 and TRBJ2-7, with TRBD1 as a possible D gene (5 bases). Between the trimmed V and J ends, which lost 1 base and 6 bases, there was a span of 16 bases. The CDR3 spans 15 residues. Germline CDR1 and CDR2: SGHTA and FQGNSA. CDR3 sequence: CASSLGGVLLSEQYF. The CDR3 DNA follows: TGTGCCAGCAGCTTAGGGGGCGTCCTCCTAAGCGAGCAGTACTTC.

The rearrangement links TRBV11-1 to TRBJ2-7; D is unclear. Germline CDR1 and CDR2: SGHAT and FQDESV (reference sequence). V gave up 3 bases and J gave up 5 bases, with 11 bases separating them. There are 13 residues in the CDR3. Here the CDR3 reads CASSLNPANEQYF. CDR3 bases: TGTGCCAGCAGCTTGAACCCGGCGAACGAGCAGTACTTC.

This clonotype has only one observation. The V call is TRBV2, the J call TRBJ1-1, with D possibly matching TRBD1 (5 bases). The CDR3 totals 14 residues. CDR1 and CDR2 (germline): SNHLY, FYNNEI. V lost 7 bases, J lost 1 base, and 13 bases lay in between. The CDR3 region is CASNGRGGNTEAFF. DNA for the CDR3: TGTGCCAGCAACGGACGGGGGGGGAACACTGAAGCTTTCTTT.

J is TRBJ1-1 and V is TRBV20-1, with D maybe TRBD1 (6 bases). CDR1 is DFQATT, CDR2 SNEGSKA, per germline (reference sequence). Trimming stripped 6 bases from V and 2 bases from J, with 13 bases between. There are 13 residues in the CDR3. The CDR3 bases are TGCAGTGCCCGACAGGATGAAAACACTGAAGCTTTCTTT. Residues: CSARQDENTEAFF.

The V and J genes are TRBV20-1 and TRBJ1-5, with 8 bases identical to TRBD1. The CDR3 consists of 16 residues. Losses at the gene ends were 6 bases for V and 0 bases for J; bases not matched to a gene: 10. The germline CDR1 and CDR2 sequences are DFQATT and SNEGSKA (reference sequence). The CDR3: CSATRQGLYSNQPQHF. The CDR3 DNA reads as TGCAGTGCGACCCGACAGGGGCTTTATAGCAATCAGCCCCAGCATTTT.

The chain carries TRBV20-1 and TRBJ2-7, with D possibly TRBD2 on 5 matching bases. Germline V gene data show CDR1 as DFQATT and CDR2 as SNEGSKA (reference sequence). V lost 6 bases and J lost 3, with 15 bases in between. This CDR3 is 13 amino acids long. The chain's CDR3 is CSARRPPNYEQYF. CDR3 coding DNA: TGCAGTGCCCGGAGGCCACCCAACTACGAGCAGTACTTC.

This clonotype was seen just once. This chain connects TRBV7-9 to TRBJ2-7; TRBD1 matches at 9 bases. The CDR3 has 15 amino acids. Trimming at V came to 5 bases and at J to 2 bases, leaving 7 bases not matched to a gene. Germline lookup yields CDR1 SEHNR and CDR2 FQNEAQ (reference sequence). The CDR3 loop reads CASSLGTGRAYEQYF. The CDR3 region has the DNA TGTGCCAGCAGCCTCGGGACAGGGAGGGCCTACGAGCAGTACTTC. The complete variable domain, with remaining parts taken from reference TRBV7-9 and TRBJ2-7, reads DTGVSQNPRHKITKRGQNVTFRCDPISEHNRLYWYRQTLGQGPEFLTYFQNEAQLEKSRLLSDRFSAERPKGSFSTLEIQRTEQGDSAMYLCASSLGTGRAYEQYFGPGTRLTVT.

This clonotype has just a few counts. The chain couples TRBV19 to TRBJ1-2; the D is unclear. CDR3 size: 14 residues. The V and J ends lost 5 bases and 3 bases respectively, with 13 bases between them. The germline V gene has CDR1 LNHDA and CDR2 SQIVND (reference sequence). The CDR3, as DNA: TGTGCCAGTAGTCCGGGATCGACCGACTATGGCTACACCTTC. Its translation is CASSPGSTDYGYTF.

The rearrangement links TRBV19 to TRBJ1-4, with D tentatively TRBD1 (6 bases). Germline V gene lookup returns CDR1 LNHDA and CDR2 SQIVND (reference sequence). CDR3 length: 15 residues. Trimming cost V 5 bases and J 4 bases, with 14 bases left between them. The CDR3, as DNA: TGTGCCAGTAGTGATGGGGGCTGGAATAATGAAAAACTGTTTTTT. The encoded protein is CASSDGGWNNEKLFF.

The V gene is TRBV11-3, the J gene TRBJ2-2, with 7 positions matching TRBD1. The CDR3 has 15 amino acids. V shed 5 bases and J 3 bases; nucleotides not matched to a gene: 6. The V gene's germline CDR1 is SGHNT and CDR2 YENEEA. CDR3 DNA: TGTGCCAGCAGCAGAGGACAGGATTACACCGGGGAGCTGTTTTTT. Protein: CASSRGQDYTGELFF. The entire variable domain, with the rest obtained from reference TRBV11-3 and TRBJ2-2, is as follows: EAGVVQSPRYKIIEKKQPVAFWCNPISGHNTLYWYLQNLGQGPELLIRYENEEAVDDSQLPKDRFSAERLKGVDSTLKIQPAELGDSAVYLCASSRGQDYTGELFFGEGSRLTVL.

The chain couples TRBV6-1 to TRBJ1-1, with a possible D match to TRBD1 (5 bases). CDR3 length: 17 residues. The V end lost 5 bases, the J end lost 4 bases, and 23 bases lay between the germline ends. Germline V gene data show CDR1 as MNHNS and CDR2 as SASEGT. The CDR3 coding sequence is TGTGCCAGCAGTACCTCCCTGGGGAGGAGGGGAGGCACTGAAGCTTTCTTT. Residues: CASSTSLGRRGGTEAFF.

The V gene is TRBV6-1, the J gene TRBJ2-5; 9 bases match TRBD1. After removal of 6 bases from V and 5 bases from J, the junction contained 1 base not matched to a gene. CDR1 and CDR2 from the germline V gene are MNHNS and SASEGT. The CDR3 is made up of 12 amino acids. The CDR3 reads CASSDRGETQYF. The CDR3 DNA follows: TGTGCCAGCAGCGACAGGGGGGAGACCCAGTACTTC.

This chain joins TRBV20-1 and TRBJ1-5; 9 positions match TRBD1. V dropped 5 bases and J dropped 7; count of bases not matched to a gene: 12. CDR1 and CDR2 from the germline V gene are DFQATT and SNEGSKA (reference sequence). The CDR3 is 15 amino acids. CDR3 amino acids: CSAESTGGSYQPQHF. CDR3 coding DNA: TGCAGTGCTGAGTCGACAGGGGGGTCTTACCAGCCCCAGCATTTT.

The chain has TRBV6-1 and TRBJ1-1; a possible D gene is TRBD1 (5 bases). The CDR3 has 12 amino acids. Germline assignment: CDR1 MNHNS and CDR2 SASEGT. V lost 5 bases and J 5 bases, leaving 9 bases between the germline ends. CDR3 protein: CASSMGGTEAFF. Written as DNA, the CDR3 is TGTGCCAGCAGTATGGGGGGGACTGAAGCTTTCTTT.

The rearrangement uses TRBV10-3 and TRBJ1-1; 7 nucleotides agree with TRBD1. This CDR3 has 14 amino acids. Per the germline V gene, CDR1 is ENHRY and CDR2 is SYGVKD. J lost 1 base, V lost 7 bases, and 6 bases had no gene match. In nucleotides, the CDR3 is TGTGCCATCAAAGGGGGGACAGCGAACACTGAAGCTTTCTTT. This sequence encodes CAIKGGTANTEAFF.

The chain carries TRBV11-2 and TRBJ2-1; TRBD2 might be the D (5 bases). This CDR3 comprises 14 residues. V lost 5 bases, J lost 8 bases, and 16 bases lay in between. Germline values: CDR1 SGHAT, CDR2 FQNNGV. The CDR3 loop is CASSREPATDEQFF. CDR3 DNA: TGTGCCAGCAGCCGGGAACCGGCGACGGATGAGCAGTTCTTC.

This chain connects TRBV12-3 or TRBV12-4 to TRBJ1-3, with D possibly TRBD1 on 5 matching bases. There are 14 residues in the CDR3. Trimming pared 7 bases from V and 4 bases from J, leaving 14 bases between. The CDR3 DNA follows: TGTGCCAGCACCCCAAAAGGGGTCGGAAACACCATATATTTT. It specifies CASTPKGVGNTIYF.

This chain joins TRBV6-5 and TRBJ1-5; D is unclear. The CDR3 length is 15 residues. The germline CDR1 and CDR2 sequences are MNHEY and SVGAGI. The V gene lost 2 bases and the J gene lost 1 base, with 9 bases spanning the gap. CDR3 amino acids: CASSYREGSNQPQHF. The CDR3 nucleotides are TGTGCCAGCAGTTACCGCGAGGGCAGCAATCAGCCCCAGCATTTT.

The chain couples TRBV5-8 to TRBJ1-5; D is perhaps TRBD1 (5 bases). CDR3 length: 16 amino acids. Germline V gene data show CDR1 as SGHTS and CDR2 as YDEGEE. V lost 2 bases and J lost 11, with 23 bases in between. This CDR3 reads CASSFTAGTHGGTQHF. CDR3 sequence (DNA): TGTGCCAGCAGCTTCACAGCCGGGACCCACGGGGGGACCCAGCATTTT.

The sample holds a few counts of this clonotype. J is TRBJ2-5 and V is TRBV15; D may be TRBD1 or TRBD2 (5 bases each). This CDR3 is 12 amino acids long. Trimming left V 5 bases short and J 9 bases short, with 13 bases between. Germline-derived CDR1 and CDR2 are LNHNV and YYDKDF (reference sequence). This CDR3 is CATSLARGAQYF. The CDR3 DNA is TGTGCCACCAGCCTGGCTAGGGGAGCCCAGTACTTC.